This TCR beta chain was profiled in a study of PD-L1 blockade in urothelial cancer. About the research overall: Blood samples had a median of roughly 140,000 T cells, 83,000 or so unique TCRs, and clonality approximately 0.085.

Profiling relied on immunoSEQ multiplex PCR, and the TCRdb table lists in-frame clones only, not all of them. Here the sample spans 100,000 to 150,000 clones, approximately 84% being singletons. Time point denoted: pretreatment peripheral blood. The CDR3 consists of 14 residues. V lost 4 bases and J lost 7; bases outside the gene matches: 9. CDR1 and CDR2 from the germline V gene are SEHNR and FQNEAQ (reference sequence). This TCR derives from a man aged 45-60 years with urothelial cancer. The sample here was PBMCs, taken around atezolizumab (anti-PD-L1) treatment. The rearrangement uses TRBV7-9 and TRBJ2-5, with 7 bases lining up with TRBD1. For the CDR3, the DNA is TGTGCCAGCAGCTCCCCGACAGGGTTCGGGACCCAGTACTTC. Amino acid sequence: CASSSPTGFGTQYF.